The clone carrying this TCR beta chain has ten or more counts. Time point specified: longitudinal time-point 3. It was from 2 million PBMCs stored at -80 C that the unsorted libraries were obtained. Germline trimming cut 1 base from V and 4 bases from J; bases unmatched to any gene: 4. Germline V gives CDR1 DFQATT, CDR2 SNEGSKA (reference sequence). The CDR3 length is 14 residues. A 10-nucleotide random UMI tagged transcripts in template-switch 5'RACE cDNA synthesis. From 15-18 subjects, every sequencing run obtained over 170 million TCR-beta sequences. From the 5' RACE reads, TCRdb called clonotypes with MiXCR, one entry per CDR3 protein. The repertoire holds roughly 50,000 distinct CDR3 sequences, with 9.5% to 15% as singletons. This sample was taken from a study of neurological immune-mediated disorders.

Sequenced: PBMCs. The rearrangement links TRBV20-1 to TRBJ2-5; 9 bases are shared with TRBD2. This TCR was recovered from a male donor with HTLV-1-associated myelopathy (HAM/TSP). The CDR3 coding sequence is TGCAGTGCTAGAGGCCTAGCGGGGCCAGAGACCCAGTACTTC. Encoded protein: CSARGLAGPETQYF.